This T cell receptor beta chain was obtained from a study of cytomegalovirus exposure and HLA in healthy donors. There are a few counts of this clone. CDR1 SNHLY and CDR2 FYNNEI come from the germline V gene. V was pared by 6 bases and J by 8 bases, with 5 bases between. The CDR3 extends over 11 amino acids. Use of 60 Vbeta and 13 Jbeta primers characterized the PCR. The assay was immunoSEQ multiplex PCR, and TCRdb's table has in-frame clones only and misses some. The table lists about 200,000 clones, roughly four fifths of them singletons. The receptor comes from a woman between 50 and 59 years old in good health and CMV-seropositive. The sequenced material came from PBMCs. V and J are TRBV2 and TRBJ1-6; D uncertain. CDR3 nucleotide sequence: TGTGCCAGCAGCGTCGATTCACCCCTCCACTTT. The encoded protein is CASSVDSPLHF.